Listed here are 4 T cell receptor beta chains from one sample, sequenced in a study of shared clonotypes between healthy human individuals. Libraries were prepared by immunoSEQ multiplex PCR; TCRdb keeps only in-frame clonotypes and omits some of them. There are around 580,000 clones in the sample; nearly 98% occur only once, and approximately 0.3% lies in the top ten. CD8 cells classed as naive were CD45RO-negative and positively selected for CCR7, excluding terminally differentiated effector memory CD45RA+ cells. Input material: naive CD8+ T cells sorted from blood. All receptors derive from a man aged 25 to 40 in good health.

This chain links TRBV11-2 with TRBJ2-1; 10 bases map to TRBD2. Unmatched junction bases numbered 8, after V lost 5 bases and J lost 4 bases. CDR1 is SGHAT and CDR2 is FQNNGV in the germline V gene. There are 16 residues in the CDR3. The CDR3 region is CASSILSGRTYNEQFF. The CDR3 region has the DNA TGTGCCAGCAGCATACTTAGCGGGAGGACTTACAATGAGCAGTTCTTC.

V gene TRBV15 combines with J gene TRBJ1-2, with 7 bases that match TRBD1. CDR3 length: 12 amino acids. Losses at the gene ends were 5 bases for V and 4 bases for J; bases not matched to a gene: 1. The V gene's germline CDR1 is LNHNV and CDR2 YYDKDF (reference sequence). The CDR3 spells CATSRDSYGYTF. CDR3 bases: TGTGCCACCAGCCGGGACAGCTATGGCTACACCTTC.

The V and J genes are TRBV7-3 and TRBJ2-7, with 8 bases lining up with TRBD1. V was clipped by 4 bases and J by 5 bases; unmatched bases: 4. The germline V gene encodes CDR1 SGHTA and CDR2 FQGTGA. This CDR3 contains 13 residues. CDR3 sequence (DNA): TGTGCCAGCAGCTCATACAGGGGGGACGAGCAGTACTTC. It encodes CASSSYRGDEQYF.

The chain links TRBV29-1 to TRBJ2-1; D is unclear. Trimming stripped 3 bases from V and 0 bases from J, with 6 bases between. The CDR3 sequence is 13 residues long. The germline gives CDR1 SQVTM, CDR2 ANQGSEA. The CDR3 DNA follows: TGCAGCGTTGAGTTAGGCTCCTACAATGAGCAGTTCTTC. Amino acids: CSVELGSYNEQFF.